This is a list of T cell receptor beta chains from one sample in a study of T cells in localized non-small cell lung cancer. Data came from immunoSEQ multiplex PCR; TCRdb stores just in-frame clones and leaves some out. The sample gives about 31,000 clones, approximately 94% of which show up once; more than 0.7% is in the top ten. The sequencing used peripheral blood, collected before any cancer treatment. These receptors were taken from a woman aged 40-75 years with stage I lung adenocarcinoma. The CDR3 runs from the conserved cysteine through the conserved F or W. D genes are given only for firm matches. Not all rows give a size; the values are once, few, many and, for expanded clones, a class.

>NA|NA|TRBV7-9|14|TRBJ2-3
TGTGCCAGCAGCAGAAGGGACCTCACAGATACGCAGTATTTT
CASSRRDLTDTQYF
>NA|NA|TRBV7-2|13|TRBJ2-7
TGTGCCAGCAGCCCCGGACAGCCCCGAGAGCAGTACTTC
CASSPGQPREQYF
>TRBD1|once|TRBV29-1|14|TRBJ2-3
TGCAGCGTCTTGGGACAGGGTTTCACAGATACGCAGTATTTT
CSVLGQGFTDTQYF
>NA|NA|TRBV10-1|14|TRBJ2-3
TGCGCCACCGTTCGGGACATAAGCACAGATACGCAGTATTTT
CATVRDISTDTQYF
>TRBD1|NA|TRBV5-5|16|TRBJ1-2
TGTGCCAGCAGATACGGACAGGGTAGGGGATCGGGTGGCTACACCTTC
CASRYGQGRGSGGYTF
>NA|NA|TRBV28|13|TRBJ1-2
TGTGCCAGCAGAGTCGACCCGCGGGGGGGCTACACCTTC
CASRVDPRGGYTF
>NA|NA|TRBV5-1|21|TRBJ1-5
TGCGCCAGCAGCTTGGGACGGCCGGGGTGGTCAGGGAGGCGAATCAATCAGCCCCAGCATTTT
CASSLGRPGWSGRRINQPQHF
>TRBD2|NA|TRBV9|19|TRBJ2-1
TGTGCCAGCAGCGTAGCCTCCGGGACTAGCCGGAGCTCCTACAATGAGCAGTTCTTC
CASSVASGTSRSSYNEQFF
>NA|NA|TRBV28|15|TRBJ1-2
TGTGCCAGCAGTTCCCCCGCCGCGGTGCTTTATGGCTACACCTTC
CASSSPAAVLYGYTF
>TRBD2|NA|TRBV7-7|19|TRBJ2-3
TGTGCCAGCAGCTTTAGGGTACTAGCGGGGGGGCTCGGCACAGATACGCAGTATTTT
CASSFRVLAGGLGTDTQYF
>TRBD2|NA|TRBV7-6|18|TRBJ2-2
TGTGCCAGCAGCTTAGTAGGAGGGACTAGCGGGGCCACCGGGGAGCTGTTTTTT
CASSLVGGTSGATGELFF
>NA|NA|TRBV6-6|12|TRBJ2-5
TGTGCCAGCAGTCCAGGGAAAGAGACCCAGTACTTC
CASSPGKETQYF